Listed here is a single T cell receptor (beta chain). Its matching antigen is unknown. V was trimmed by 3 bases and J by 1 base, leaving 13 bases between them. From germline, CDR1 is PRHDT and CDR2 FYEKMQ (reference sequence). The CDR3 runs 15 residues. The time point here: persistent/refractory GD, antithyroid drugs over 5 years with positive TRAb. The TCR library was made from RNA extracted from PBMCs. The data are from a study of regulatory T cells in long-lasting Graves disease. The study, taken as a whole, reports: The TCR repertoire of persistent Graves' patients was less diverse than that of newly diagnosed ones. Persistent disease preferred TRBV28, TRBJ1-2 and TRBJ2-5.

In building TCR beta libraries, iRepertoire HTBI primers were used together with Arm-PCR of CDR3 regions. TCRdb recomputed calls from the multiplex PCR reads with MiXCR, one row per CDR3 protein. Here the sample spans roughly 700,000 distinct CDR3 sequences, around 32% being singletons. The sequencing here drew on peripheral blood mononuclear cells (PBMCs), taken when the disease was refractory, from a patient treated with antithyroid drugs. The rearrangement joins TRBV13 to TRBJ2-7; no clear D. The clonotype was recovered from a female donor with Graves disease. The DNA of the CDR3 is TGTGCCAGCAGCTTGGCAGTAGAGCTGTCCTACGAGCAGTACTTC. Its protein product is CASSLAVELSYEQYF.